Listed here are 5 T cell receptor beta chains from one sample, sequenced in a study of regulatory T cells in long-lasting Graves disease. Time point denoted: newly diagnosed GD, antithyroid drugs for less than 3 months. The TCR library used RNA extracted from PBMCs. Researchers made TCR beta libraries by using iRepertoire HTBI primers and running Arm-PCR on CDR3 regions. TCRdb re-called the multiplex PCR reads through MiXCR, storing one row per CDR3 protein. The top ten hold approximately 17% of the sample, which has around 470,000 distinct CDR3 sequences, 12% to 15% seen once. These data also formed part of another study, on T cells in Graves' hyperthyroidism and ophthalmopathy.

The input for sequencing was peripheral blood mononuclear cells (PBMCs), taken at new diagnosis, from a patient treated with antithyroid drugs. The receptors here all came from a woman aged 50 to 60 with Graves disease.

As concerns this clonotype: Since a much larger clone is just one base distant, this may be a read error. The chain recombines TRBV18 with TRBJ1-5; D possibly corresponds to TRBD1 (5 bases). CDR1 and CDR2 from the germline V gene are KGHSH and LQKENI. This CDR3 has 14 amino acids. The V end was cut by 3 bases, the J end by 6 bases, with 12 bases between. CDR3 nucleotides: TGTGCCAGCTCACCGGGAGGGGTAAGTCAGCCCCAGCATTTT. This codes for CASSPGGVSQPQHF.

The gene calls are TRBV20-1 and TRBJ2-5; D call uncertain. The CDR3 contains 11 residues. Germline CDR1 and CDR2: DFQATT and SNEGSKA (reference sequence). The ends were cut back, 4 bases at V and 5 bases at J, with 8 bases in the middle. The CDR3 bases are TGCAGTGCTACCTACGTTGAGACCCAGTACTTC. Translated: CSATYVETQYF.

This clonotype appeared a few times. The chain carries TRBV7-6 and TRBJ2-1; 8 nucleotides align to TRBD2. The J segment lost 4 bases and the V segment lost 4 bases, leaving 9 bases of the junction unmatched. Germline V gene lookup returns CDR1 SGHVS and CDR2 FNYEAQ. This CDR3 is built from 16 residues. The CDR3 DNA reads as TGTGCCAGCAGCTATAGGTCGGGAGGGGGGTACAATGAGCAGTTCTTC. This codes for CASSYRSGGGYNEQFF.

At least ten counts were recorded for this clonotype. The chain uses TRBV11-2 and TRBJ2-3; 16 bases are a match to TRBD2. V dropped 5 bases and J dropped 4; count of bases not matched to a gene: 9. Germline V gene sequence: CDR1 SGHAT, CDR2 FQNNGV. This CDR3 is 18 amino acids long. The chain's CDR3 is CASSPGTSGRASADTQYF. CDR3 sequence (DNA): TGTGCCAGCAGCCCCGGGACTAGCGGGAGGGCCAGCGCAGATACGCAGTATTTT.

About this clonotype: This sequence may be a read error, since a much larger clone differs from it by one base. This chain joins TRBV5-1 and TRBJ1-1; unclear D gene. The CDR3 is 16 amino acids. Trimming stripped 4 bases from V and 1 base from J, with 17 bases between. Germline assignment: CDR1 SGHRS and CDR2 YFSETQ. The CDR3 reads CASSPNLLERNTEAFF. CDR3 in DNA: TGCGCCAGCAGCCCGAATTTGCTCGAACGGAACACTGAAGCTTTCTTT.